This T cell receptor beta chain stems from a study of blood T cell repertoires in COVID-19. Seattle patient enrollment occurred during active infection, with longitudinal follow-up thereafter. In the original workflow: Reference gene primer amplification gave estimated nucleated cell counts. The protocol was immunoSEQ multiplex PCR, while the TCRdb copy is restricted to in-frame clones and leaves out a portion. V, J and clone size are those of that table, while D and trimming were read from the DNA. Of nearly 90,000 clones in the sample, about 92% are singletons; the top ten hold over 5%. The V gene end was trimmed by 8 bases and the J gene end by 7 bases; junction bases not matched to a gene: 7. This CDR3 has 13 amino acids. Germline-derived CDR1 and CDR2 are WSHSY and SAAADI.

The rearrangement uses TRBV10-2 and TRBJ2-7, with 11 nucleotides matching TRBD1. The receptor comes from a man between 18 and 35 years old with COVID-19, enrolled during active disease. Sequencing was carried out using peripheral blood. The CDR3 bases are TGCGCCAGCTGGGACAGGGGGTATAATGAGCAGTACTTC. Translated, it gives CASWDRGYNEQYF.